These 32 T cell receptor beta chains came from one sample sequenced in a study of T-cell memory formation after mild COVID-19. One entry per CDR3 protein results from TCRdb running MiXCR on the 5' RACE reads. The table has 250,000 or so distinct CDR3 sequences, 15% to 20% seen once. Sequenced material: PBMCs or a T cell subset sorted from them (not recorded which). All receptors come from a man aged 18 to 29 who had mild COVID-19 (a few samples of this study predate the infection). Cell type and time point are not known.

V is TRBV27 and J is TRBJ2-7, with D tentatively TRBD1 (5 bases). Trimming removed 5 bases from V and 7 bases from J, with 15 bases in between. CDR1 and CDR2 from the germline V gene are MNHEY and SMNVEV (reference sequence). This CDR3 is built from 13 residues. CDR3 in DNA: TGTGCCAGCAGTCCCCGGACATTTAATGAGCAGTACGTC. Its translation: CASSPRTFNEQYV.

Only a few counts were recorded for this clonotype. The chain combines TRBV11-1 with TRBJ1-2; unclear D gene. The CDR3 is 15 amino acids. Germline loops: CDR1 SGHAT, CDR2 FQDESV (reference sequence). V was clipped by 6 bases and J by 4 bases, with 18 bases between them. CDR3 DNA sequence: TGTGCCAGCAGAAGCGGGCCCGGTGGCGTCTATGGCTACACCTTC. As protein: CASRSGPGGVYGYTF. The full variable domain, in which reference TRBV11-1 and TRBJ1-2 provide the parts outside the CDR3, is EAEVAQSPRYKITEKSQAVAFWCDPISGHATLYWYRQILGQGPELLVQFQDESVVDDSQLPKDRFSAERLKGVDSTLKIQPAELGDSAMYLCASRSGPGGVYGYTFGSGTRLTVV.

This clonotype has a handful of counts. V is TRBV7-9 and J is TRBJ2-1; TRBD2 might be the D (6 bases). Germline V lookup: CDR1 SEHNR, CDR2 FQNEAQ (reference sequence). Trimming took off 1 base at V and 0 bases at J, with 7 bases between the two ends. This CDR3 contains 15 residues. CDR3 in amino acids: CASSLVGGSYNEQFF. CDR3 DNA: TGTGCCAGCAGCTTAGTGGGAGGCTCCTACAATGAGCAGTTCTTC.

This rearrangement joins TRBV4-1 to TRBJ2-7; either TRBD1 or TRBD2 may fit D (7 bases each). The V gene lost 3 bases and the J gene lost 5 bases, with 17 bases spanning the gap. CDR3 length: 15 amino acids. Germline V CDR1 and CDR2: MGHRA, YSYEKL. The CDR3 reads CASSQGAGGVHEQYF. The DNA for the CDR3 is TGCGCCAGCAGCCAGGGAGCAGGGGGGGTCCACGAGCAGTACTTC.

This clonotype was detected a few times. This chain links TRBV5-1 with TRBJ1-1; D perhaps matches TRBD1 (6 bases). The CDR3 is 14 residues long. The V end lost 3 bases, the J end lost 1 base, and 10 bases lay between the germline ends. CDR1 and CDR2 (germline): SGHRS, YFSETQ. The CDR3: CASSSDRQNTEAFF. CDR3 DNA sequence: TGCGCCAGCAGCTCGGACAGACAGAACACTGAAGCTTTCTTT.

This chain links TRBV4-1 with TRBJ1-1; no clear D gene. The CDR3 totals 17 residues. Trimming cost V 3 bases and J 1 base, with 18 bases left between them. From germline, CDR1 is MGHRA and CDR2 YSYEKL. The CDR3 coding sequence is TGCGCCAGCAGCCACCTCCGGGTAGGAGGAGAGAACACTGAAGCTTTCTTT. Residues: CASSHLRVGGENTEAFF.

This chain connects TRBV7-2 to TRBJ1-3; D possibly corresponds to TRBD1 (6 bases). There are 14 residues in the CDR3. Trimming removed 2 bases from V and 4 bases from J, with 9 bases in between. The germline V gene has CDR1 SGHTA and CDR2 FQGNSA. The CDR3 spells CASSLQGSGNTIYF. In DNA form, the CDR3 reads TGTGCCAGCAGCTTACAGGGGTCAGGAAACACCATATATTTT.

The rearrangement links TRBV30 to TRBJ2-1; D not resolved. CDR1 is GTSNPN and CDR2 is SVGIG in the germline V gene (reference sequence). This CDR3 is 15 amino acids long. The V gene lost 6 bases and the J gene lost 2 bases, with 17 bases spanning the gap. The CDR3 DNA reads as TGTGCCTGCGCTCCCGTAGCAGGCCCCTACAATGAGCAGTTCTTC. It translates to CACAPVAGPYNEQFF.

The chain is built from TRBV7-3 and TRBJ2-7, with D possibly TRBD1 on 6 matching bases. CDR1 is SGHTA, CDR2 FQGTGA, per germline. The CDR3 has 14 amino acids. The V gene lost 3 bases and the J gene lost 5 bases, with 14 bases spanning the gap. The CDR3 nucleotides read TGTGCCAGCAGCTTGGCCAGGGGCATCCACGAGCAGTACTTC. It is translated as CASSLARGIHEQYF.

The chain has TRBV5-1 and TRBJ2-3; 8 bases are a match to TRBD2. Germline loops: CDR1 SGHRS, CDR2 YFSETQ. Trimming cost V 1 base and J 4 bases; bases outside gene matches: 5. The CDR3 is 15 residues long. The CDR3 region has the DNA TGCGCCAGCAGCTTGTACAGCGGGGGTGCAGATACGCAGTATTTT. This gives the protein CASSLYSGGADTQYF.

This chain connects TRBV6-2 or TRBV6-3 to TRBJ2-4; 7 bases match TRBD1. CDR3 length: 14 residues. J was trimmed by 1 base and V by 8 bases; bases with no gene match: 5. Germline CDR1 and CDR2: MNHEY and SVGEGT. As DNA, the CDR3 is TGTGCCAGCGGGGACAGCTGGGCCAAAAACATTCAGTACTTC. It translates to CASGDSWAKNIQYF.

The chain joins TRBV20-1 to TRBJ2-4; D not resolved. The CDR3 loop spans 15 amino acids. The V gene lost 4 bases and the J gene lost 1 base, with 14 bases spanning the gap. Germline assignment: CDR1 DFQATT and CDR2 SNEGSKA (reference sequence). The CDR3 sequence: CSATLIPGAKNIQYF. The CDR3 DNA reads as TGCAGTGCTACCCTTATTCCGGGCGCCAAAAACATTCAGTACTTC.

This clonotype has only a few counts. The chain has TRBV3-1 and TRBJ2-2; a possible D gene is TRBD2 (5 bases). CDR1 and CDR2 from the germline V gene are LGHDT and YNNKEL (reference sequence). V was clipped by 7 bases and J by 8 bases, with 11 bases between them. The CDR3 is 12 residues long. CDR3 loop: CASTHPGGELFF. Here the CDR3 DNA reads TGTGCCAGCACCCACCCGGGGGGGGAGCTGTTTTTT.

The J gene is TRBJ1-2, the V gene TRBV21-1; TRBD1, the table's D call, lacks a check against the DNA. TRBV21-1 is a documented pseudogene. The CDR3 sequence is 14 residues long. CDR3 DNA sequence: TGTGCCAGCAGCTTAACCGGGTCGATCTATGGCTACACCTTC. Its translation: CASSLTGSIYGYTF.

The J gene is TRBJ2-5, the V gene TRBV5-4, with D possibly being TRBD1 (5 bases). This CDR3 spans 14 amino acids. Per germline, CDR1 SGHNT and CDR2 YYREEE (reference sequence). V was pared by 1 base and J by 3 bases, with 10 bases between. Written as DNA, the CDR3 is TGTGCCAGCAGCTTGCGACAGTTAGAAGAGACCCAGTACTTC. Amino acids: CASSLRQLEETQYF.

The chain carries TRBV7-9 and TRBJ2-7; either TRBD1 or TRBD2 may supply D (6 bases each). Germline CDR1 reads SEHNR; CDR2 reads FQNEAQ (reference sequence). The CDR3 length is 14 residues. Trimming shortened V by 1 base and J by 3 bases, and 10 bases separated the two germline ends. The CDR3 protein is CASSLEGGFYEQYF. In DNA form, the CDR3 reads TGTGCCAGCAGCTTAGAGGGGGGCTTCTACGAGCAGTACTTC.

In its sample, this clonotype was seen a few times. V usage is TRBV4-1 and J usage is TRBJ1-2; 9 nucleotides agree with TRBD1. Germline values: CDR1 MGHRA, CDR2 YSYEKL. The CDR3 spans 15 residues. V was pared by 0 bases and J by 8 bases, with 7 bases of the junction left unmatched. The CDR3 nucleotides are TGCGCCAGCAGCCAAGAATGGGGACAGGGAGCCGGCTACACCTTC. This gives the protein CASSQEWGQGAGYTF.

The chain has TRBV11-2 and TRBJ1-6; D uncertain. Germline CDR1 SGHAT, CDR2 FQNNGV. The CDR3 is made up of 13 amino acids. Trimming took off 1 base at V and 10 bases at J, with 8 bases between the two ends. The CDR3 protein is CASSLVELSPLHF. The CDR3 DNA follows: TGTGCCAGCAGCTTAGTCGAACTCTCACCCCTCCACTTT. Combining the CDR3 with reference TRBV11-2 and TRBJ1-6 gives the whole variable domain EAGVAQSPRYKIIEKRQSVAFWCNPISGHATLYWYQQILGQGPKLLIQFQNNGVVDDSQLPKDRFSAERLKGVDSTLKIQPAKLEDSAVYLCASSLVELSPLHFGNGTRLTVT.

This clonotype was found a few times. The chain combines TRBV28 with TRBJ2-5; 8 positions match TRBD1. This CDR3 has 16 amino acids. With V trimmed by 2 bases and J by 5 bases, 10 bases remained unmatched. The germline gives CDR1 MDHEN, CDR2 SYDVKM. CDR3 coding DNA: TGTGCCAGCAGTTTAGAGGACAGGGCTCCTTACGAGACCCAGTACTTC. Protein product: CASSLEDRAPYETQYF.

This clonotype was counted between two and nine times. This chain links TRBV7-2 with TRBJ1-2; D unresolved. Germline values: CDR1 SGHTA, CDR2 FQGNSA. This CDR3 spans 15 amino acids. V was cut by 1 base and J by 4 bases, with 13 bases left in between. Here the CDR3 DNA reads TGTGCCAGCAGCTTAGGAACAGTCCGGAGCTATGGCTACACCTTC. Its protein product is CASSLGTVRSYGYTF. Supplemented by reference TRBV7-2 and TRBJ1-2, the full variable domain reads GAGVSQSPSNKVTEKGKDVELRCDPISGHTALYWYRQSLGQGLEFLIYFQGNSAPDKSGLPSDRFSAERTGGSVSTLTIQRTQQEDSAVYLCASSLGTVRSYGYTFGSGTRLTVV.

The chain has TRBV2 and TRBJ2-5, with D tentatively TRBD1 (6 bases). V was clipped by 8 bases and J by 2 bases, with 15 bases between them. CDR1 is SNHLY and CDR2 is FYNNEI in the germline V gene. The CDR3 totals 14 residues. CDR3 coding DNA: TGTGCCAGCTCAAGACAGGCGATTCAAGAGACCCAGTACTTC. It specifies CASSRQAIQETQYF.

The V gene is TRBV7-9, the J gene TRBJ1-3; 9 nucleotides line up with TRBD1. CDR1 is SEHNR and CDR2 is FQNEAQ in the germline V gene (reference sequence). With 6 bases clipped from V and 7 bases from J, the junction kept 7 bases outside the gene matches. The CDR3 covers 14 residues. Here the CDR3 DNA reads TGTGCCAGCAGTTCATCACAGGGGGCCAACACCATATATTTT. Amino acids: CASSSSQGANTIYF.

In nucleotides, the CDR3 is TGTGCCAGCAGTGCGGGGCAGGGGGTAAATTCACCCCTCCACTTT. This codes for CASSAGQGVNSPLHF. The chain employs TRBV25-1 and TRBJ1-6, with 7 bases aligning to TRBD1. CDR3 size: 15 residues. With 4 bases clipped from V and 7 bases from J, the junction kept 7 bases outside the gene matches. The V gene's germline CDR1 is MGHDK and CDR2 SYGVNS.

This clonotype was counted between two and nine times. The rearrangement uses TRBV6-5 and TRBJ2-3; 11 bases map to TRBD2. With V trimmed by 6 bases and J by 6 bases, 23 bases remained unmatched. Per germline, CDR1 MNHEY and CDR2 SVGAGI. The CDR3 runs 20 residues. DNA for the CDR3: TGTGCCAGCAGCGAACACGCCCCGCGAGTGGCTAGCGGGGGGACCGATACGCAGTATTTT. Residues: CASSEHAPRVASGGTDTQYF.

The rearrangement links TRBV7-9 to TRBJ1-1; no firm D call. The CDR3 loop spans 15 amino acids. V was trimmed by 3 bases and J by 6 bases, leaving 17 bases between them. In germline, CDR1 is SEHNR, CDR2 FQNEAQ (reference sequence). The DNA of the CDR3 is TGTGCCAGCAGCTTTCCGGTCTCCGGGGAACCTGAAGCTTTCTTT. Its protein is CASSFPVSGEPEAFF. The whole variable domain, filled in from reference TRBV7-9 and TRBJ1-1, reads DTGVSQNPRHKITKRGQNVTFRCDPISEHNRLYWYRQTLGQGPEFLTYFQNEAQLEKSRLLSDRFSAERPKGSFSTLEIQRTEQGDSAMYLCASSFPVSGEPEAFFGQGTRLTVV.

This clonotype was seen only a few times. V is TRBV20-1 and J is TRBJ2-1; tentative D call: TRBD1 (6 bases). This CDR3 comprises 13 residues. V lost 5 bases, J lost 8 bases, and 16 bases lay in between. The germline V gene has CDR1 DFQATT and CDR2 SNEGSKA (reference sequence). CDR3 DNA sequence: TGCAGTGCTCTTACAAACAGGGCTGATGAGCAGTTCTTC. Protein sequence: CSALTNRADEQFF.

This chain links TRBV29-1 with TRBJ2-5; possibly TRBD1 or TRBD2 for D (6 bases each). This CDR3 comprises 13 residues. With 8 bases removed from V and 5 bases from J, the gap between germline ends came to 18 bases. Per germline, CDR1 SQVTM and CDR2 ANQGSEA. In DNA, the CDR3 is TGCAGCTTATGGGGGGCAGGGCACGAGACCCAGTACTTC. Its protein product is CSLWGAGHETQYF.

CDR3 loop: CASRQGRSNTGELFF. CDR3 DNA: TGTGCCAGCCGACAGGGAAGGTCTAACACCGGGGAGCTGTTTTTT. The chain combines TRBV7-9 with TRBJ2-2, with 7 bases identical to TRBD1. Germline loops: CDR1 SEHNR, CDR2 FQNEAQ (reference sequence). The V gene end was trimmed by 8 bases and the J gene end by 2 bases; junction bases not matched to a gene: 8. There are 15 residues in the CDR3.

The chain recombines TRBV5-1 with TRBJ1-6, with TRBD1 matching over 8 bases. The CDR3 has 13 amino acids. The V segment lost 4 bases and the J segment 13 bases; nucleotides outside the gene matches: 7. Germline V gives CDR1 SGHRS, CDR2 YFSETQ. The chain's CDR3 is CASSPRTGRPLHF. The CDR3, as DNA: TGCGCCAGCAGCCCACGGACAGGGAGGCCCCTCCACTTT.

The chain joins TRBV30 to TRBJ2-3; D not resolved. This CDR3 is built from 12 residues. V lost 0 bases and J 4 bases, leaving 5 bases between the germline ends. CDR1 and CDR2 from the germline V gene are GTSNPN and SVGIG (reference sequence). CDR3 in DNA: TGTGCCTGGAGTGTAGTCTCAGATACGCAGTATTTT. It yields the protein CAWSVVSDTQYF.

This chain connects TRBV27 to TRBJ2-7, with D unresolved. The CDR3 consists of 13 residues. Looked up from germline, CDR1 is MNHEY and CDR2 is SMNVEV (reference sequence). V was trimmed by 5 bases and J by 1 base, leaving 9 bases between them. The DNA of the CDR3 is TGTGCCAGCAGTCTGGGTAGATCCTACGAGCAGTACTTC. Protein product: CASSLGRSYEQYF.

At least ten counts were recorded for this clonotype. The V call is TRBV27, the J call TRBJ2-1, with D possibly TRBD1 on 5 matching bases. Trimming stripped 0 bases from V and 4 bases from J, with 13 bases between. The CDR3 runs 16 residues. The germline CDR1 and CDR2 sequences are MNHEY and SMNVEV (reference sequence). CDR3 residues: CASSLSPGQGYNEQFF. The CDR3 coding sequence is TGTGCCAGCAGTTTATCGCCCGGACAAGGATACAATGAGCAGTTCTTC.